The T cell receptor (beta chain) under discussion was sequenced for a study of blood T cell repertoires in COVID-19. Overall study: Samples came from the United States, Italy and Spain, spanning acute and convalescent COVID-19. Nucleic acid was either cDNA or gDNA, and it came from T cells, B-cell-depleted T cells, or PBMCs.

Notes on this clone: The same CDR3 arises from other DNA sequences in this sample as well.

Profiled with immunoSEQ multiplex PCR; TCRdb holds only in-frame clones, not every one. The sample records about 200,000 clones, about 87% being singletons. From germline, CDR1 is KGHSH and CDR2 LQKENI. The CDR3 consists of 13 residues. With V trimmed by 3 bases and J by 3 bases, 1 base remained unmatched. Sequencing input: peripheral blood. V gene TRBV18 combines with J gene TRBJ1-1; 7 bases fit TRBD1. The clonotype was recovered from a man between 60 and 75 years old who had recovered from COVID-19. Here the CDR3 DNA reads TGTGCCAGCTCACCCCAGGGGGACACTGAAGCTTTCTTT. It specifies CASSPQGDTEAFF.